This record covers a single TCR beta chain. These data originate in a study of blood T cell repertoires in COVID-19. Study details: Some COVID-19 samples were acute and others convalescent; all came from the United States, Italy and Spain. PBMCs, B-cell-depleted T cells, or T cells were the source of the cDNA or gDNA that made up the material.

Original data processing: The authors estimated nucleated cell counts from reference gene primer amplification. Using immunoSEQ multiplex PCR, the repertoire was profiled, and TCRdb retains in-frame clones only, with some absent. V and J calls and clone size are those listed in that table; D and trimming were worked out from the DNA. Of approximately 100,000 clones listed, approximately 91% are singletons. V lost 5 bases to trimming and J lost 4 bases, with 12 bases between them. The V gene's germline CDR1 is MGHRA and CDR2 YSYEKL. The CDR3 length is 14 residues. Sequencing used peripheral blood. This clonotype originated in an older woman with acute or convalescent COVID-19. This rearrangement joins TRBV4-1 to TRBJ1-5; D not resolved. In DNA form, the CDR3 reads TGCGCCAGCAGCTACGTGGAACTAAATCAGCCCCAGCATTTT. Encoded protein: CASSYVELNQPQHF.